The 8 T cell receptor beta chains given below trace back to one sample, sequenced in a study of a mutant IDH1 vaccine in newly diagnosed glioma (dated by TCRdb to the early 2020s). The library was obtained by the immunoSEQ multiplex PCR assay. The immuneACCESS repertoire file appears here via TCRdb, limited to in-frame rearrangements. These files lack a portion of the clones; in checked studies, under half of the deficit traces to unresolved V genes, and the cause of the others is not known. Here the sample has under 150,000 clones; 90% occur a single time. The leading ten clones occupy roughly 0.65% of the sample. In the paper's terms, the time point label means: week 11, during vaccination. Each vaccine dose was 300 ug of a 20-mer mutant IDH1 peptide in Montanide, given subcutaneously with topical imiquimod. These receptors' antigens are unknown. Here the sequenced sample was PBMCs, taken from a glioma patient whose treatment included an IDH1 peptide vaccine. The receptors come from a woman in her 50s with glioma.

V is TRBV27 and J is TRBJ2-7; 7 nucleotides match TRBD2. V was clipped by 6 bases and J by 4 bases; unmatched bases: 9. Germline values: CDR1 MNHEY, CDR2 SMNVEV (reference sequence). This CDR3 spans 14 amino acids. This CDR3 reads CASSYGPGGYEQYF. The DNA for the CDR3 is TGTGCCAGCAGCTACGGACCGGGGGGATACGAGCAGTACTTC.

CDR3 protein: CASSRRDGQETQYF. Written as DNA, the CDR3 is TGTGCCAGCAGCCGGCGGGACGGCCAAGAGACCCAGTACTTC. The rearrangement uses TRBV11-2 and TRBJ2-5; a weak D match, TRBD2 (6 bases). Trimming took off 5 bases at V and 1 base at J, with 11 bases between the two ends. The CDR3 is made up of 14 amino acids. The V gene's germline CDR1 is SGHAT and CDR2 FQNNGV.

This chain links TRBV7-9 with TRBJ1-3, with 9 nucleotides matching TRBD1. V shed 3 bases and J 4 bases; nucleotides not matched to a gene: 4. The CDR3 extends over 15 amino acids. The germline CDR1 and CDR2 sequences are SEHNR and FQNEAQ (reference sequence). CDR3 amino acids: CASSFNRGQGNTIYF. The CDR3 nucleotides are TGTGCCAGCAGCTTTAACAGGGGGCAAGGAAACACCATATATTTT.

V usage is TRBV7-9 and J usage is TRBJ1-1; D call uncertain. The CDR3 loop spans 13 amino acids. Per germline, CDR1 SEHNR and CDR2 FQNEAQ (reference sequence). The ends were cut back, 5 bases at V and 4 bases at J, with 11 bases in the middle. In DNA, the CDR3 is TGTGCCAGCAGCCCGGGTAGGGCCACTGAAGCTTTCTTT. Its translation: CASSPGRATEAFF.

The chain uses TRBV6-6 and TRBJ2-3; D is ambiguous. The CDR3 has 13 amino acids. Germline CDR1 MNHNY, CDR2 SVGAGI (reference sequence). The V gene lost 2 bases and the J gene lost 3 bases, with 6 bases spanning the gap. CDR3 sequence (DNA): TGTGCCAGCAGTTACAGGGCTACAGATACGCAGTATTTT. Translation gives CASSYRATDTQYF.

V and J are TRBV18 and TRBJ2-1; 11 positions match TRBD1. Trimming at V came to 6 bases and at J to 8 bases, leaving 9 bases not matched to a gene. Germline-derived CDR1 and CDR2 are KGHSH and LQKENI. CDR3 length equals 15 residues. The chain's CDR3 is CASSRRTGGLDEQFF. CDR3 bases: TGTGCCAGCTCTCGTCGGACAGGGGGCTTGGATGAGCAGTTCTTC.

The chain links TRBV7-9 to TRBJ1-2; D call uncertain. The CDR3 is 12 residues long. In germline, CDR1 is SEHNR, CDR2 FQNEAQ (reference sequence). The V end lost 7 bases, the J end lost 1 base, and 7 bases lay between the germline ends. CDR3 sequence reads: CASMRGNYGYTF. DNA for the CDR3: TGTGCCAGCATGCGGGGTAACTATGGCTACACCTTC.

Turning to this clone: A junction boundary mismatches the germline segment, possibly from a read error. The rearrangement links TRBV7-2 to TRBJ1-3; D is possibly TRBD1 (5 bases). Germline V gene lookup returns CDR1 SGHTA and CDR2 FQGNSA. The CDR3 totals 16 residues. Here the CDR3 DNA reads TGTGCCAGCAGCCTCTGGGGCACAAGCTCTGGAAACACCATGTATTTT. It is translated as CASSLWGTSSGNTMYF.